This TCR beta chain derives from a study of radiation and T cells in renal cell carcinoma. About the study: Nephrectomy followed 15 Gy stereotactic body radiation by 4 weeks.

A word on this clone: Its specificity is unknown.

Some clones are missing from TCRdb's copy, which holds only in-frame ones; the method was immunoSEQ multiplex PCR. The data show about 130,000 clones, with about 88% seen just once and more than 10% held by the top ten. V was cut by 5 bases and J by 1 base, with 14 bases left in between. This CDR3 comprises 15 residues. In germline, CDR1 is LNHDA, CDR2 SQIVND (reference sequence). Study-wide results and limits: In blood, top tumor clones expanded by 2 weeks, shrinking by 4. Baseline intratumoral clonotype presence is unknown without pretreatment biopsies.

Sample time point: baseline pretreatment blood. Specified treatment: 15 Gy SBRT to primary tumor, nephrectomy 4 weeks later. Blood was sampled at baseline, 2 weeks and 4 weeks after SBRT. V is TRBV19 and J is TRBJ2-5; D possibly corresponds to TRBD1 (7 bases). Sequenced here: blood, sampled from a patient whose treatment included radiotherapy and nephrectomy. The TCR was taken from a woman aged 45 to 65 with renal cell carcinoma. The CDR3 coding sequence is TGTGCCAGTAGTTGGTCAGGGGGGTTCCAAGAGACCCAGTACTTC. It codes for CASSWSGGFQETQYF.